Listed below are T cell receptor beta chains from one sample, sequenced in a study of blood T cell repertoires in COVID-19. The repertoire was sequenced with immunoSEQ multiplex PCR; TCRdb's copy has only in-frame clones and lacks some. The sample includes 25,000 to 30,000 clones, 72% of them seen just once. The specimen sequenced was peripheral blood. These TCRs come from a boy aged 2 to 10 with active or convalescent COVID-19. Both conserved end residues are part of each CDR3. A D gene is named only where the DNA matches it firmly.

>TRBJ1-6|NA|TRBV5-5
CASSLILGHNSPLHF
>TRBJ1-1|NA|TRBV15
CATSNGWGLTEAFF
>TRBJ2-2|NA|TRBV6-5
CASSYAGIGELFF
>TRBJ1-2|TRBD1|TRBV30
CACEDRANYGYTF
>TRBJ2-7|NA|TRBV7-9
CASSFSGYEQYF
>TRBJ2-1|TRBD2|TRBV19
CASRIGVVAGGAYNEQFF
>TRBJ1-2|NA|TRBV28
CASSVLQGKYNYGYTF
>TRBJ2-5|TRBD2|TRBV5-1
CASSSWTSGSFETQYF
>TRBJ1-2|NA|TRBV6-2/TRBV6-3
CASSTSRTGYTF
>TRBJ2-5|TRBD2|TRBV7-7
CASSLVGGTSGGSETQYF
>TRBJ2-5|TRBD2|TRBV3-1/TRBV3-2
CASSLRLAGTAAQETQYF
>TRBJ2-2|TRBD2|TRBV9
CASSVSGRNTGELFF
>TRBJ2-7|NA|TRBV20-1
CSASLPPQDGHYEQYF
>TRBJ2-3|NA|TRBV5-1
CASSLGSSSTDTQYF
>TRBJ2-1|TRBD2|TRBV4-1
CASSQGGLAGYNEQFF
>TRBJ2-7|TRBD1|TRBV30
CAFTDRVKNEQYF
>TRBJ1-5|NA|TRBV11-2
CASSLERDSNQPQHF
>TRBJ1-1|TRBD1|TRBV19
CASRGQGDRTEAFF
>TRBJ2-4|NA|TRBV6-5
CASSRLAKNIQYF
>TRBJ2-5|TRBD1|TRBV28
CASSLGAGGRETQYF
>TRBJ1-3|NA|TRBV5-6
CASTLTGRGNTIYF
>TRBJ2-1|NA|TRBV5-5
CASPSDRNNEQFF
>TRBJ1-1|TRBD1|TRBV19
CASSTLEGARNTEAFF
>TRBJ2-1|NA|TRBV21-1
CASSPGTAGTSGRGQFF
>TRBJ2-1|TRBD2|TRBV30
CAWGAGATYNEQFF
>TRBJ2-7|TRBD1|TRBV29-1
CSVERGQGKFYEQYF
>TRBJ2-2|NA|TRBV7-9
CASSTEMGELFF
>TRBJ1-4|NA|TRBV27
CASMGEGRGEKLFF
>TRBJ1-4|NA|TRBV28
CATGSSPGKLFF
>TRBJ2-7|NA|TRBV28
CASSFRRDEQYF
>TRBJ2-7|TRBD1|TRBV7-9
CASSLPLDRVDEQYF
>TRBJ1-2|TRBD1|TRBV7-8
CASSLGDRPYGYTF
>TRBJ2-3|TRBD2|TRBV10-2
CAAGLGSTDTQYF
>TRBJ1-2|NA|TRBV2
CASRQQGYGYTF
>TRBJ2-2|TRBD2|TRBV6-4
CASRPLAKGGELFF
>TRBJ1-5|NA|TRBV2
CASRAPASGQPQHF
>TRBJ2-7|TRBD2|TRBV6-2/TRBV6-3
CASSWPLAGGVFEQYF
>TRBJ2-7|TRBD2|TRBV27
CASSLGTNPLYEQYF
>TRBJ1-1|NA|TRBV7-9
CASSLGGGESTEAFF
>TRBJ1-6|NA|TRBV7-9
CASSSRIVGSPLHF
>TRBJ2-3|TRBD2|TRBV27
CASSFLAGGPGTQYF
>TRBJ2-3|TRBD2|TRBV7-9
CASSLASASMWGGDTQYF
>TRBJ2-3|NA|TRBV2
CASSEARAQDTQYF
>TRBJ2-3|TRBD1|TRBV2
CASGTGGAADTQYF
>TRBJ1-3|NA|TRBV5-6
CASSSRGLRTGNTIYF
>TRBJ2-1|TRBD1|TRBV6-5
CASIISGTGGEQFF
>TRBJ2-7|NA|TRBV5-1
CASGGVSYEQYF
>TRBJ2-1|TRBD2|TRBV10-3
CATLAGASYNEQFF